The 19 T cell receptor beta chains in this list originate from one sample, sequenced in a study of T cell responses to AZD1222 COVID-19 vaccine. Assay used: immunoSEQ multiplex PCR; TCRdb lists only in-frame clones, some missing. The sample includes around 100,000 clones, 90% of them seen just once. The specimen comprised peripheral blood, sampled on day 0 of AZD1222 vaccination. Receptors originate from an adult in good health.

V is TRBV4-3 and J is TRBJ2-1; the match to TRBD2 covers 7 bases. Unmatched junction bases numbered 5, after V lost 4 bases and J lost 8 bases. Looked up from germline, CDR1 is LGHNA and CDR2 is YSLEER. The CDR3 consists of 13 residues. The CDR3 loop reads CASSPLSGDEQFF. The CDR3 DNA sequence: TGCGCCAGCAGCCCCCTAAGCGGGGATGAGCAGTTCTTC.

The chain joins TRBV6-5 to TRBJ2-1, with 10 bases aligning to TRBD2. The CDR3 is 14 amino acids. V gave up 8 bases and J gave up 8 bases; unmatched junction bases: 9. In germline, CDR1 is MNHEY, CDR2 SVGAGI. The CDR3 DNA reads TGTGCCAGCTCGCGGGTAGCGGGGGGACATGAGCAGTTCTTC. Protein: CASSRVAGGHEQFF.

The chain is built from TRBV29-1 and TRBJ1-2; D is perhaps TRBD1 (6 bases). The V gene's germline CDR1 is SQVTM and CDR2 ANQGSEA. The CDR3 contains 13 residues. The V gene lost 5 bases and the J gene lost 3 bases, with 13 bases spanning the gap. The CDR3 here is CSVSGTSDYGYTF. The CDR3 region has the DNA TGCAGCGTTTCCGGGACATCGGACTATGGCTACACCTTC.

The CDR3, as DNA: TGTGCCACCAGCACTGGGGGCACTGAAGCTTTCTTT. This gives the protein CATSTGGTEAFF. The rearrangement uses TRBV15 and TRBJ1-1, with a possible D match to TRBD1 (5 bases). The germline V and J ends were trimmed by 4 bases and 4 bases, with 7 bases remaining between them. Germline V gene sequence: CDR1 LNHNV, CDR2 YYDKDF (reference sequence). The CDR3 runs to 12 residues.

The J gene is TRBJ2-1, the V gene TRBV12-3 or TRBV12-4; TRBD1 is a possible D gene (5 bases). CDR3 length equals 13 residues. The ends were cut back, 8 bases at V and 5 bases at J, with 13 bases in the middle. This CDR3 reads CASGALPDNEQFF. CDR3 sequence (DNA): TGTGCCAGCGGGGCCCTTCCTGACAATGAGCAGTTCTTC.

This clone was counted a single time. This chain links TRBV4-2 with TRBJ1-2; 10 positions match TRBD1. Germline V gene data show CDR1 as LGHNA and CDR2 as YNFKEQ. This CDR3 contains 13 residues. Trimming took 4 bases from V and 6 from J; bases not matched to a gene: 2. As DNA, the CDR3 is TGTGCCAGCAGCCCCGGGACAGGGGATGGCTACACCTTC. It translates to CASSPGTGDGYTF.

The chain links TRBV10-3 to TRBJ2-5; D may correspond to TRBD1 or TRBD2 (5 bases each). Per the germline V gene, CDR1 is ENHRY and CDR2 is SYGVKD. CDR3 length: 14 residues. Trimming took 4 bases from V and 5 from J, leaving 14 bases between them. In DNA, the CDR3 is TGTGCCATCAGTGTCCGGGACGAGAGGGAGACCCAGTACTTC. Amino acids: CAISVRDERETQYF.

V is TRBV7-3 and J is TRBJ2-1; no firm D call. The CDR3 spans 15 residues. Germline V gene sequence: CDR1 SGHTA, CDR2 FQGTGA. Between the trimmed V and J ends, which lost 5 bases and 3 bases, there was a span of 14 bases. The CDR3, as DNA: TGTGCCAGCAGCCCTATGGTCGGGCGCTACAATGAGCAGTTCTTC. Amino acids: CASSPMVGRYNEQFF.

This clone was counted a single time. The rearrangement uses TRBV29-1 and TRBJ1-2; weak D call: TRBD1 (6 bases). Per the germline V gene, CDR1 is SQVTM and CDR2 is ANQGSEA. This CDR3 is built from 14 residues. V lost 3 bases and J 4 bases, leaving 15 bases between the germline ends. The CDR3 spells CSVDRVRGAYGYTF. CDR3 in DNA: TGCAGCGTTGATAGGGTGCGGGGGGCCTATGGCTACACCTTC. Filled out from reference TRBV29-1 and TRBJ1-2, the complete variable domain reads SAVISQKPSRDICQRGTSLTIQCQVDSQVTMMFWYRQQPGQSLTLIATANQGSEATYESGFVIDKFPISRPNLTFSTLTVSNMSPEDSSIYLCSVDRVRGAYGYTFGSGTRLTVV.

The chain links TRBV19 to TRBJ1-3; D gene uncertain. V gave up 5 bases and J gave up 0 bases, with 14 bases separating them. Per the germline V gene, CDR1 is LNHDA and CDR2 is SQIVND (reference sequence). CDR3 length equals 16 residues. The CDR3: CASSYPDSDSGNTIYF. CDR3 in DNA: TGTGCCAGTAGTTACCCGGACTCAGACTCTGGAAACACCATATATTTT.

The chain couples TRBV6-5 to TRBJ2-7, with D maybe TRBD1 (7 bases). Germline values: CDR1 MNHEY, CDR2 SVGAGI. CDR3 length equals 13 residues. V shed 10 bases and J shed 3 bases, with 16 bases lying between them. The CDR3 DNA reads TGTGCCACCCGCCGACAGGGAGGCTACGAGCAGTACTTC. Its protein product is CATRRQGGYEQYF.

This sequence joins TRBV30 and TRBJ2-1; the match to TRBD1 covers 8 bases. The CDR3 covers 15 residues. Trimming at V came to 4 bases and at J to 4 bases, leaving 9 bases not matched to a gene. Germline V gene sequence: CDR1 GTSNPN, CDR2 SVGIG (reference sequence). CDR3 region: CAWTGQGGGYNEQFF. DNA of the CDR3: TGTGCCTGGACAGGACAGGGAGGAGGATACAATGAGCAGTTCTTC.

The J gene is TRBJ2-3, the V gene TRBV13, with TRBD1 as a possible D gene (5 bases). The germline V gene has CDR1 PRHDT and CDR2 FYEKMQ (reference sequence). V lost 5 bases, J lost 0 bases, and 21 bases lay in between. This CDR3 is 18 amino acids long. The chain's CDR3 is CASSPALDSPSSTDTQYF. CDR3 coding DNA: TGTGCCAGCAGCCCGGCCCTCGACAGTCCCTCTAGCACAGATACGCAGTATTTT.

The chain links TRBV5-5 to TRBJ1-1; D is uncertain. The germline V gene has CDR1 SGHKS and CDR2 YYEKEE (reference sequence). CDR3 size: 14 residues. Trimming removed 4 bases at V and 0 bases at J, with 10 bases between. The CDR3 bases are TGTGCCAGCAGCCCCGCGGTAATGAACACTGAAGCTTTCTTT. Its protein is CASSPAVMNTEAFF.

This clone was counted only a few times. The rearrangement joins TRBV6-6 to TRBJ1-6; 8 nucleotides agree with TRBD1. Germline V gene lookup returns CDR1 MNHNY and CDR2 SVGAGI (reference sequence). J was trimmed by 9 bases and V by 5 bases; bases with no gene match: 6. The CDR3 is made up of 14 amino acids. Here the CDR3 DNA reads TGTGCCAGCAGTCCACAGGGGGAAGGTTCACCCCTCCACTTT. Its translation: CASSPQGEGSPLHF.

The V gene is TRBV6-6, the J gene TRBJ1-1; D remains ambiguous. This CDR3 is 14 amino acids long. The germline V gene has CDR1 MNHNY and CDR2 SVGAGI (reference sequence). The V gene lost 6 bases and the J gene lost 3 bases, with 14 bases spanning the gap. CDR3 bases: TGTGCCAGCAGACTATCCCGGCTGGACACTGAAGCTTTCTTT. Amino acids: CASRLSRLDTEAFF.

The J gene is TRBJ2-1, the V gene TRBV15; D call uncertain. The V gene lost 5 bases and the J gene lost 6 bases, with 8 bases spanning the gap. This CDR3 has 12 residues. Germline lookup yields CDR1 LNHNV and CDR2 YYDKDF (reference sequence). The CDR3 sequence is CATSPPLNEQFF. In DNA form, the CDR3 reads TGTGCCACCAGCCCACCCCTCAATGAGCAGTTCTTC. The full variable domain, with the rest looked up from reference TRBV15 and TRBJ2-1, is DAMVIQNPRYQVTQFGKPVTLSCSQTLNHNVMYWYQQKSSQAPKLLFHYYDKDFNNEADTPDNFQSRRPNTSFCFLDIRSPGLGDTAMYLCATSPPLNEQFFGPGTRLTVL.

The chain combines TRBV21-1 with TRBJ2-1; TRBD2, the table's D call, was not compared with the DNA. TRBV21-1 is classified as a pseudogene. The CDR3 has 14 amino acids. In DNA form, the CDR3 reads TGTGCCAGCAGCAGAGGGTTCGTCATGGATGAGCAGTTCTTC. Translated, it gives CASSRGFVMDEQFF.

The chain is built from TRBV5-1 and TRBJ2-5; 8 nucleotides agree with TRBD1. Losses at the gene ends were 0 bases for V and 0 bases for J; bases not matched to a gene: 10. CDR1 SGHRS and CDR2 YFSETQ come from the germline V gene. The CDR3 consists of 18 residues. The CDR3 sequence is CASSLVQGAGVDQETQYF. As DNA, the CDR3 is TGCGCCAGCAGCTTGGTCCAGGGGGCGGGTGTCGACCAAGAGACCCAGTACTTC.